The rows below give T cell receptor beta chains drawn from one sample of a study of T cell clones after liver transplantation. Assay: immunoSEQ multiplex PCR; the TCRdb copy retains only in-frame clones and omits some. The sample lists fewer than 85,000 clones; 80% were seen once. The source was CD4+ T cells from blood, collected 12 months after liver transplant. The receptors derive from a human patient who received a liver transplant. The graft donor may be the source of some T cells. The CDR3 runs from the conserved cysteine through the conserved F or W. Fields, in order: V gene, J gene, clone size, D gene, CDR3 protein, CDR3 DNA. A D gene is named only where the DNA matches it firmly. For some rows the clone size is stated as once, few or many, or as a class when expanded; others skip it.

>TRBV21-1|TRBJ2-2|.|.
CASSGRDSHTGELFF
TGTGCCAGCAGCGGCCGGGACTCCCACACCGGGGAGCTGTTTTTT
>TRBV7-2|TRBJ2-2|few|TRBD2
CASSPRLAGGTGELFF
TGTGCCAGCAGCCCCCGACTAGCGGGGGGCACCGGGGAGCTGTTTTTT
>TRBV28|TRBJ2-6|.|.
CASSLFPGGANVLTF
TGTGCCAGCAGTTTATTCCCGGGAGGGGCCAACGTCCTGACTTTC
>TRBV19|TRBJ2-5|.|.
CASSVTIHVTQYF
TGTGCCAGTAGTGTGACTATTCACGTGACCCAGTACTTC
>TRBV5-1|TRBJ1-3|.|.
CASSLTGYSNTIYF
TGCGCCAGCAGCTTGACGGGCTATAGTAACACCATATATTTT
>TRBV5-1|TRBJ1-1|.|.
CASSLGQGGMNTEAFF
TGCGCCAGCAGCTTGGGGCAGGGAGGGATGAACACTGAAGCTTTCTTT
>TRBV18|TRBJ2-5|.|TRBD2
CASSPYSGNQETQYF
TGTGCCAGCTCCCCTTATAGCGGGAACCAAGAGACCCAGTACTTC
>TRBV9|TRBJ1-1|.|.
CASSPPRGRDTEAFF
TGTGCCAGCAGCCCCCCCCGGGGCAGGGACACTGAAGCTTTCTTT
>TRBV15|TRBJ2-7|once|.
CATSRDRGGYEQYF
TGTGCCACCAGCAGAGATAGGGGCGGCTACGAGCAGTACTTC
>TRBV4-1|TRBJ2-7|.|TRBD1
CASSQEHRGLGEQYF
TGCGCCAGCAGCCAAGAACACAGGGGGTTGGGTGAGCAGTACTTC
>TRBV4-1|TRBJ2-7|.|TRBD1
CASSQTGTGEYEQYF
TGCGCCAGCAGCCAAACCGGGACAGGGGAATACGAGCAGTACTTC
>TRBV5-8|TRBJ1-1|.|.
CASSPRGRRVGTEAFF
TGTGCCAGCAGCCCGAGAGGGCGCAGGGTGGGCACTGAAGCTTTCTTT
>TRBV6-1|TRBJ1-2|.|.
CASSERQGRDYGYTF
TGTGCCAGCAGTGAAAGGCAGGGGAGAGACTATGGCTACACCTTC
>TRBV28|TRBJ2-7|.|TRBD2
CASSLFGTSGYEQYF
TGTGCCAGCAGTTTATTCGGGACTAGCGGCTACGAGCAGTACTTC
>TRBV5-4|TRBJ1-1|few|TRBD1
CASSWQGGKTEAFF
TGTGCCAGCAGCTGGCAGGGGGGAAAGACTGAAGCTTTCTTT
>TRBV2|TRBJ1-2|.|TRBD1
CASYRGGYYGYTF
TGTGCCAGCTACAGGGGCGGGTACTATGGCTACACCTTC
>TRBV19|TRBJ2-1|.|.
CASADRHEQFF
TGTGCCAGTGCAGACCGCCATGAGCAGTTCTTC
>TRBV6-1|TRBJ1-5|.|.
CASSVQKGSNQPQHF
TGTGCCAGCAGTGTTCAGAAGGGTAGCAATCAGCCCCAGCATTTT
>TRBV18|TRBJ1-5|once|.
CASSPLEWTAGTQPQHF
TGTGCCAGCTCACCACTTGAATGGACGGCGGGGACTCAGCCCCAGCATTTT
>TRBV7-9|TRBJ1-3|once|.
CASSLLGGKGNTIYF
TGTGCCAGCAGCTTACTCGGAGGGAAAGGAAACACCATATATTTT
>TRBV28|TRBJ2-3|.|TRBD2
CASSSPSGEGLGDTQYF
TGTGCCAGCAGTAGTCCTAGCGGAGAAGGGTTGGGCGATACGCAGTATTTT
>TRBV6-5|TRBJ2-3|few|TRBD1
CASSRQGFADTQYF
TGTGCCAGCAGCCGACAGGGCTTTGCAGATACGCAGTATTTT
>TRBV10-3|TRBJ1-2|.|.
CAITGGTTRGYTF
TGTGCCATCACCGGCGGGACTACGCGAGGCTACACCTTC
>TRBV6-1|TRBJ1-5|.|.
CASSEGETARRPQHF
TGTGCCAGCAGTGAAGGAGAGACCGCCCGGCGGCCCCAGCATTTT
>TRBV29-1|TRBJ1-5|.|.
CSVSFQGGMSNQPQHF
TGCAGCGTTTCGTTTCAGGGTGGGATGAGCAATCAGCCCCAGCATTTT
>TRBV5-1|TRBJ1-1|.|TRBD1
CASSTGQGAEAFF
TGCGCCAGCAGCACGGGACAGGGGGCTGAAGCTTTCTTT
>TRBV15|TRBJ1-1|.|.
CATSRDSASVNTEAFF
TGTGCCACCAGCAGAGATTCGGCCAGCGTGAACACTGAAGCTTTCTTT
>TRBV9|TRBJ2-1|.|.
CASSVARGVSSYNEQFF
TGTGCCAGCAGCGTAGCGCGCGGGGTGAGCTCCTACAATGAGCAGTTCTTC
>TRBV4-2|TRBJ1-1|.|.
CASSQSGNTEAFF
TGTGCCAGCAGCCAATCGGGAAACACTGAAGCTTTCTTT
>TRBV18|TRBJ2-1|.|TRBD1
CASSRDRGPDPFF
TGTGCCAGCTCACGAGACAGGGGGCCTGATCCGTTCTTC
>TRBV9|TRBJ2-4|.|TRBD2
CASSVYTSGGFQYF
TGTGCCAGCAGCGTATATACTAGCGGGGGCTTTCAGTACTTC
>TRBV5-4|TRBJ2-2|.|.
CASSFYSYTGELFF
TGTGCCAGCAGCTTTTACAGCTACACCGGGGAGCTGTTTTTT
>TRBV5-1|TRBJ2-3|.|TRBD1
CASSFSSTGEDTQYF
TGCGCCAGCAGCTTTTCTTCCACAGGGGAAGATACGCAGTATTTT
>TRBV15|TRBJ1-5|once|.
CATSRDRGTPVNQPQHF
TGTGCCACCAGCAGAGATCGGGGGACTCCTGTCAATCAGCCCCAGCATTTT
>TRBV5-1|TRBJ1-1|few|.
CASSRTAMNTEAFF
TGCGCCAGCAGCAGGACAGCCATGAACACTGAAGCTTTCTTT
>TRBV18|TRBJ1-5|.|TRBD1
CASSPTGTGLHQPQHF
TGTGCCAGCTCACCCACCGGGACAGGGTTGCATCAGCCCCAGCATTTT
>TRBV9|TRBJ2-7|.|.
CASSVDYRAEQYF
TGTGCCAGCAGCGTAGATTACAGGGCGGAGCAGTACTTC
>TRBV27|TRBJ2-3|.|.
CASSFGGAVGTDTQYF
TGTGCCAGCAGTTTCGGCGGGGCGGTGGGCACAGATACGCAGTATTTT
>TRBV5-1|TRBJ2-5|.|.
CASSLMAQREETQYF
TGCGCCAGCAGCTTGATGGCCCAAAGGGAGGAGACCCAGTACTTC
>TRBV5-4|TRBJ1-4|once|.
CASSRGSRTGRNEKLFF
TGTGCCAGCAGCAGAGGTTCTAGGACGGGTAGAAATGAAAAACTGTTTTTT
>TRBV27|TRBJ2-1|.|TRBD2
CASSLTPSRPSGRAHEQFF
TGTGCCAGCAGTTTAACCCCCAGCCGTCCTAGCGGGAGGGCTCATGAGCAGTTCTTC
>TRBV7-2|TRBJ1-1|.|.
CASGRGNTEAFF
TGTGCCAGCGGCAGGGGAAACACTGAAGCTTTCTTT
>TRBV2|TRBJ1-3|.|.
CASRPRNSGNTIYF
TGTGCCAGCAGACCAAGGAACTCTGGAAACACCATATATTTT
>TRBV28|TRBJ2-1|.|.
CASGQITRGRNEQFF
TGTGCCAGCGGCCAAATTACCCGGGGTCGGAATGAGCAGTTCTTC
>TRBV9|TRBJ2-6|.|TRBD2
CASSPRTSGNSGANVLTF
TGTGCCAGCAGCCCCCGGACTAGCGGGAACTCTGGGGCCAACGTCCTGACTTTC
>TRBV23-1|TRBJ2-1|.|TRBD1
CASSLRGDLGTGGNEQFF
TGCGCCAGCAGCCTCAGAGGAGACTTAGGGACAGGGGGCAATGAGCAGTTCTTC
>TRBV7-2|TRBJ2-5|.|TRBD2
CASSLEEPGLAGAETQYF
TGTGCCAGCAGCTTAGAAGAGCCGGGACTAGCGGGAGCGGAGACCCAGTACTTC
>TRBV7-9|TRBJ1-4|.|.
CASSLSRGGEKLFF
TGTGCCAGCAGCTTAAGCAGGGGCGGAGAAAAACTGTTTTTT
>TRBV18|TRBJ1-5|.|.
CASSPQKGNQPQHF
TGTGCCAGCTCACCACAGAAAGGGAATCAGCCCCAGCATTTT
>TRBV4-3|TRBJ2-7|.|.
CASSQEQAVSYEQYF
TGCGCCAGCAGCCAAGAACAGGCGGTATCCTACGAGCAGTACTTC
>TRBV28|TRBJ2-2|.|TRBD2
CASNPPRGDANTGELFF
TGTGCCAGCAACCCCCCCCGGGGGGACGCGAACACCGGGGAGCTGTTTTTT
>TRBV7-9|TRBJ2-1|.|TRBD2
CASSLALAGAYNEQFF
TGTGCCAGCAGCTTGGCGCTAGCGGGAGCCTACAATGAGCAGTTCTTC
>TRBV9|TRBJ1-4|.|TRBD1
CASSPGTVTNEKLFF
TGTGCCAGCAGCCCAGGGACAGTAACTAATGAAAAACTGTTTTTT